The 21 T cell receptor beta chains below were found in one sample sequenced in a study of shared clonotypes between healthy human individuals. TCRdb's copy holds only in-frame clones and misses some; the assay was immunoSEQ multiplex PCR. This sample has over 300,000 clones, with around 90% found just once. The sample comprised memory CD8+ T cells sorted from blood. This sample's subset: CD45RO+ cells pooled with CCR7-negative TemRA cells. The receptors originated from a man between 18 and 29 years old in good health.

The chain joins TRBV13 to TRBJ2-3, with 10 bases fitting TRBD2. This CDR3 is 15 amino acids long. The ends lost 5 bases at V and 4 bases at J; junction bases unmatched: 6. Per the germline V gene, CDR1 is PRHDT and CDR2 is FYEKMQ (reference sequence). The CDR3 loop is CASSLAGVNSDTQYF. CDR3 DNA sequence: TGTGCCAGCAGCCTAGCGGGAGTAAACTCAGATACGCAGTATTTT.

The V gene is TRBV19, the J gene TRBJ1-1, with D tentatively TRBD1 (5 bases). The CDR3 spans 13 residues. V lost 3 bases, J lost 5 bases, and 10 bases lay in between. Germline CDR1 LNHDA, CDR2 SQIVND (reference sequence). The CDR3 region has the DNA TGTGCCAGTAGTATGACGCGACAGACTGAAGCTTTCTTT. It codes for CASSMTRQTEAFF. The full variable domain, its missing parts supplied by reference TRBV19 and TRBJ1-1, is DGGITQSPKYLFRKEGQNVTLSCEQNLNHDAMYWYRQDPGQGLRLIYYSQIVNDFQKGDIAEGYSVSREKKESFPLTVTSAQKNPTAFYLCASSMTRQTEAFFGQGTRLTVV.

The V and J genes are TRBV4-1 and TRBJ2-7; possibly TRBD1 for D (6 bases). V was trimmed by 1 base and J by 4 bases, leaving 17 bases between them. This CDR3 has 16 amino acids. Germline CDR1 MGHRA, CDR2 YSYEKL. The chain's CDR3 is CASSQVSGQAKYEQYF. For the CDR3, the DNA is TGCGCCAGCAGCCAAGTATCGGGACAAGCAAAATACGAGCAGTACTTC.

The V and J genes are TRBV7-9 and TRBJ2-7, with 7 nucleotides matching TRBD2. V gave up 4 bases and J gave up 4 bases; unmatched junction bases: 19. This CDR3 comprises 18 residues. Germline CDR1 is SEHNR and CDR2 is FQNEAQ (reference sequence). The chain's CDR3 is CASSSTEPGGGPVYEQYF. The CDR3 DNA reads as TGTGCCAGCAGCTCCACTGAACCGGGAGGAGGTCCGGTTTACGAGCAGTACTTC. The variable domain in full, with the rest retrieved from reference TRBV7-9 and TRBJ2-7, is DTGVSQNPRHKITKRGQNVTFRCDPISEHNRLYWYRQTLGQGPEFLTYFQNEAQLEKSRLLSDRFSAERPKGSFSTLEIQRTEQGDSAMYLCASSSTEPGGGPVYEQYFGPGTRLTVT.

CDR3 region: CSVPSTDTQYF. CDR3 nucleotide sequence: TGCAGCGTCCCAAGCACAGATACGCAGTATTTT. V usage is TRBV29-1 and J usage is TRBJ2-3, with no clear D. Per germline, CDR1 SQVTM and CDR2 ANQGSEA. V was trimmed by 6 bases and J by 0 bases, leaving 4 bases between them. This CDR3 region has 11 residues.

This sequence joins TRBV7-9 and TRBJ2-2; D call uncertain. CDR1 is SEHNR, CDR2 FQNEAQ, per germline (reference sequence). The CDR3 consists of 16 residues. V gave up 5 bases and J gave up 3 bases, with 16 bases separating them. The CDR3 nucleotides are TGTGCCAGCAGCACCCCTTGGGGATGGGACACCGGGGAGCTGTTTTTT. It encodes CASSTPWGWDTGELFF.

The rearrangement uses TRBV18 and TRBJ2-1; D gene unclear. V was pared by 0 bases and J by 8 bases, with 5 bases between. Looked up from germline, CDR1 is KGHSH and CDR2 is LQKENI. This CDR3 is 12 amino acids long. CDR3 sequence reads: CASSPPRDEQFF. The CDR3 DNA reads as TGTGCCAGCTCACCACCACGCGATGAGCAGTTCTTC.

This clone was found once. This chain uses TRBV5-6 with TRBJ1-2; a possible D gene is TRBD1 (6 bases). Between the trimmed V and J ends, which lost 4 bases and 4 bases, there was a span of 23 bases. CDR1 is SGHDT, CDR2 YYEEEE, per germline. The CDR3 length is 17 residues. Here the CDR3 reads CASSQIKGRGGSYGYTF. The CDR3 DNA reads as TGTGCCAGCAGCCAGATTAAGGGCAGGGGAGGTAGCTATGGCTACACCTTC.

The chain recombines TRBV7-9 with TRBJ2-3; 13 positions match TRBD2. Germline lookup yields CDR1 SEHNR and CDR2 FQNEAQ (reference sequence). The CDR3 contains 17 residues. Trimming removed 0 bases from V and 4 bases from J; junction bases left unmatched: 4. The DNA of the CDR3 is TGTGCCAGCAGCTTAGCCTTACTAGCGGGAGGGTCAGATACGCAGTATTTT. Translation gives CASSLALLAGGSDTQYF.

This chain connects TRBV7-2 to TRBJ2-5; no definite D call. This CDR3 is built from 13 residues. The germline V gene has CDR1 SGHTA and CDR2 FQGNSA. V lost 7 bases and J lost 5, with 14 bases in between. The CDR3 nucleotides are TGTGCCAGCACCCCTGATCTCCGGGAGACCCAGTACTTC. It specifies CASTPDLRETQYF.

The chain combines TRBV6-1 with TRBJ2-3, with D maybe TRBD2 (5 bases). The CDR3 sequence is 15 residues long. Per the germline V gene, CDR1 is MNHNS and CDR2 is SASEGT. V lost 2 bases and J 2 bases, leaving 11 bases between the germline ends. CDR3 sequence: CASSEYRGFTDTQYF. The CDR3 region has the DNA TGTGCCAGCAGTGAATATCGGGGATTCACAGATACGCAGTATTTT.

The J gene is TRBJ1-1, the V gene TRBV4-3; a possible D gene is TRBD1 (5 bases). The CDR3 has 14 residues. The V gene lost 11 bases and the J gene lost 3 bases, with 19 bases spanning the gap. Looked up from germline, CDR1 is LGHNA and CDR2 is YSLEER. The CDR3, as DNA: TGCGCCTCGGGACGAGCTAGGGACTACACTGAAGCTTTCTTT. Protein sequence: CASGRARDYTEAFF.

The rearrangement links TRBV7-9 to TRBJ2-3; D is possibly TRBD2 (6 bases). The CDR3 is 15 residues long. Germline V gene lookup returns CDR1 SEHNR and CDR2 FQNEAQ (reference sequence). V gave up 4 bases and J gave up 4 bases, with 15 bases separating them. The CDR3 sequence is CASSSGLAGSDTQYF. CDR3 sequence (DNA): TGTGCCAGCAGCTCGGGCCTGGCGGGGTCAGATACGCAGTATTTT.

The chain carries TRBV5-1 and TRBJ2-7; D unclear. Germline CDR1 reads SGHRS; CDR2 reads YFSETQ. The CDR3 spans 15 residues. The V end was cut by 4 bases, the J end by 3 bases, with 17 bases between. The CDR3 loop is CASSRTPATIYEQYF. DNA of the CDR3: TGCGCCAGCAGCCGGACCCCCGCTACCATCTACGAGCAGTACTTC.

V usage is TRBV7-9 and J usage is TRBJ2-1; tentative D call: TRBD2 (5 bases). Deletions cut 1 base from V and 8 bases from J, with 12 bases between. The CDR3 spans 14 residues. Germline-derived CDR1 and CDR2 are SEHNR and FQNEAQ (reference sequence). In DNA form, the CDR3 reads TGTGCCAGCAGCTTAGAAAGCGGCAGCTATGAGCAGTTCTTC. It specifies CASSLESGSYEQFF.

This chain connects TRBV27 to TRBJ1-1; D unclear. This CDR3 is 13 amino acids long. Trimming left V 10 bases short and J 1 base short, with 13 bases between. Germline-derived CDR1 and CDR2 are MNHEY and SMNVEV (reference sequence). CDR3 in DNA: TGTGCCACCCGATACGGATGGAACACTGAAGCTTTCTTT. As protein: CATRYGWNTEAFF.

J is TRBJ1-6 and V is TRBV9, with 7 bases identical to TRBD1. The V and J ends lost 0 bases and 0 bases, in that order; junction bases with no gene match: 6. Per the germline V gene, CDR1 is SGDLS and CDR2 is YYNGEE. The CDR3 is 18 amino acids. The CDR3 DNA follows: TGTGCCAGCAGCGTAGCGGGGACAGCGAGCTCCTATAATTCACCCCTCCACTTT. Translation gives CASSVAGTASSYNSPLHF.

V is TRBV7-9 and J is TRBJ2-7, with TRBD2 matching over 8 bases. There are 17 residues in the CDR3. Germline CDR1 SEHNR, CDR2 FQNEAQ (reference sequence). J was trimmed by 2 bases and V by 2 bases; bases with no gene match: 11. CDR3 nucleotide sequence: TGTGCCAGCAGCTTATCGAAAAGGACTAGCAAGACCTACGAGCAGTACTTC. As protein: CASSLSKRTSKTYEQYF.

The V and J genes are TRBV19 and TRBJ2-5; a weak D match, TRBD1 (5 bases). The CDR3 extends over 13 amino acids. V shed 9 bases and J shed 3 bases, with 14 bases lying between them. Germline CDR1 is LNHDA and CDR2 is SQIVND (reference sequence). As DNA, the CDR3 is TGTGCCAGCGCAAAGGGGCAGGAAGAGACCCAGTACTTC. Protein: CASAKGQEETQYF.

The chain carries TRBV7-9 and TRBJ2-2, with D maybe TRBD2 (6 bases). CDR1 and CDR2 (germline): SEHNR, FQNEAQ (reference sequence). The V end was cut by 3 bases, the J end by 10 bases, with 9 bases between. The CDR3 covers 12 residues. The CDR3 sequence is CASSFGGMELFF. CDR3 in DNA: TGTGCCAGCAGCTTCGGAGGGATGGAGCTGTTTTTT.

V and J are TRBV5-1 and TRBJ2-7; D is unresolved. The ends were cut back, 7 bases at V and 3 bases at J, with 26 bases in the middle. The CDR3 loop spans 17 amino acids. Germline V gene data show CDR1 as SGHRS and CDR2 as YFSETQ. Here the CDR3 reads CASSSETKTQWDYEQYF. The CDR3, as DNA: TGCGCCAGCTCCTCTGAGACGAAAACCCAATGGGACTACGAGCAGTACTTC.